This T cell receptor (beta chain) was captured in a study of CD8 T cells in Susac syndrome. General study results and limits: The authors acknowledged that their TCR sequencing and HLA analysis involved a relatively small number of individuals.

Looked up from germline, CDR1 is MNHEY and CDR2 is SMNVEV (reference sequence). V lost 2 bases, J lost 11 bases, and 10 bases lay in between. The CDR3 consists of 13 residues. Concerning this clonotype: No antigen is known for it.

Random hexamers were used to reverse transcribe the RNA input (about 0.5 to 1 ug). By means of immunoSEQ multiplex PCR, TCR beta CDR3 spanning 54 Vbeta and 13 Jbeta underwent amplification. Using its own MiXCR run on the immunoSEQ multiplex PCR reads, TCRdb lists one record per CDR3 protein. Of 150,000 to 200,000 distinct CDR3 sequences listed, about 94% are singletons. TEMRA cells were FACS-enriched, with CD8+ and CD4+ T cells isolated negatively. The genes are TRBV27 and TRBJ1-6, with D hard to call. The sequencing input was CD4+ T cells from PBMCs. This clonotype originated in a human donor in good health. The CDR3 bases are TGTGCCAGCAGTTTAACACACGGGGCACCCCTCCACTTT. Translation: CASSLTHGAPLHF.